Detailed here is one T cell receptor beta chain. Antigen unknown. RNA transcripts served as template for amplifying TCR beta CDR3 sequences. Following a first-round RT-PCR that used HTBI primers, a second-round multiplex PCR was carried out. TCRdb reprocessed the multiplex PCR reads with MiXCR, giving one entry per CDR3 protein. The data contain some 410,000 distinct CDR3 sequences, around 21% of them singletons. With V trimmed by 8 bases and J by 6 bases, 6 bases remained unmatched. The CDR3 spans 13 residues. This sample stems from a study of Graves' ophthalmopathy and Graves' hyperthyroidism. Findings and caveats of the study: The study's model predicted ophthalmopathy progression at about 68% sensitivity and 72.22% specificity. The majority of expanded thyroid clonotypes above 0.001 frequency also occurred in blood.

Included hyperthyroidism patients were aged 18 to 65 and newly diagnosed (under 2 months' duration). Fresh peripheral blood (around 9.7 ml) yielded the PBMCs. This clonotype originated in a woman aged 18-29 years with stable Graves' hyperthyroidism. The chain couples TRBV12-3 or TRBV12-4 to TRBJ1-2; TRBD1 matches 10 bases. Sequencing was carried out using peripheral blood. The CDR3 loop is CASGRTGGDGYTF. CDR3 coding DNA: TGTGCCAGCGGACGGACAGGGGGGGATGGCTACACCTTC.